Listed below are T cell receptor beta chains from one sample, sequenced in a study of OX40 agonist ivuxolimab in advanced cancers. Using immunoSEQ multiplex PCR, the repertoire was profiled, and TCRdb retains in-frame clones only, with some absent. This table holds 40,000 or so clones, 65% to 90% found once. The sample was CD4+ or CD8+ T cells sorted from blood, taken in a trial of the OX40 agonist ivuxolimab. These TCRs come from an adult with an advanced solid tumor such as melanoma, head and neck, liver or kidney cancer. CDR3s include the opening cysteine and the closing phenylalanine or tryptophan. Each record gives: J gene, D gene, V gene, clone size, CDR3 DNA, CDR3 protein. D genes are given only for firm matches. Size is omitted from some rows. Given values are once, few, many or a class for expanded clones.

TRBJ1-1 NA TRBV9 NA TGTGCCAGCAGCTTTGGACAGTCGAACACTGAAGCTTTCTTT CASSFGQSNTEAFF
TRBJ2-3 NA TRBV28 NA TGTGCCAGCAGAGAAGCGGGCCCAAGCACAGATACGCAGTATTTT CASREAGPSTDTQYF
TRBJ1-2 NA TRBV29-1 NA TGCAGCGTTGGTGGGGATGGTCATGGTGGCTACACCTTC CSVGGDGHGGYTF
TRBJ1-6 NA TRBV15 NA TGTGCCACCAGCATCGGGGCCCAGGAGAATTCACCCCTCCACTTT CATSIGAQENSPLHF
TRBJ1-1 NA TRBV9 NA TGTGCCAGCAGCCCGTACCTAGGGACAAAGAACACTGAAGCTTTCTTT CASSPYLGTKNTEAFF
TRBJ2-7 NA TRBV13 NA TGTGCCAGCAGCTTAGCCCCCGGACAGACCTACGAGCAGTACTTC CASSLAPGQTYEQYF
TRBJ1-2 NA TRBV28 NA TGTGCCAGCAGGCCAACCCTCAAGGTGAAAGGCTACACCTTC CASRPTLKVKGYTF
TRBJ1-6 NA TRBV27 NA TGTGCCAGCAGTTTAAGGCAGGGAAATTCACCCCTCCACTTT CASSLRQGNSPLHF
TRBJ2-3 NA TRBV7-3 few TGTGCCAGCAGCTTAAGAGGGGCAGATACGCAGTATTTT CASSLRGADTQYF
TRBJ1-4 NA TRBV4-1 NA TGCGCCAGCAGCCAAAGGGTGGTCAGTGAAAAACTGTTTTTT CASSQRVVSEKLFF
TRBJ2-3 NA TRBV7-8 NA TGTGCCAGCAGCTTAGTATTGCAAGATACGCAGTATTTT CASSLVLQDTQYF
TRBJ2-5 TRBD2 TRBV7-6 NA TGTGCCACTACTGAGGGACTAGCGGGCGCCAAACAAGAGACCCAGTACTTC CATTEGLAGAKQETQYF
TRBJ1-2 NA TRBV20-1 NA TGCAGTGCGACCTTTAACTATGGCTACACCTTC CSATFNYGYTF
TRBJ2-5 TRBD1 TRBV6-5 NA TGTGCCAGCAGTAGACAGGGGGCTATAGGAGAGACCCAGTACTTC CASSRQGAIGETQYF
TRBJ1-4 NA TRBV7-3 few TGTGCCAGCAGCCCCACAGGGTCGGTTGAAAAACTGTTTTTT CASSPTGSVEKLFF
TRBJ2-3 NA TRBV9 NA TGTGCCAGCAGCGTAGTTCAGGGAACTACGCAGTATTTT CASSVVQGTTQYF
TRBJ2-7 NA TRBV5-4 medium-sized TGTGCCAGCAGCTTGGCGGGTGGGGACGAGCAGTACTTC CASSLAGGDEQYF
TRBJ2-3 NA TRBV29-1 NA TGCAGCACCGGACCACGTGATACGCAGTATTTT CSTGPRDTQYF
TRBJ1-6 NA TRBV7-9 NA TGTGCCAGCAGCTTAGACACTAATAATTCACCCCTCCACTTT CASSLDTNNSPLHF
TRBJ1-3 NA TRBV5-1 few TGCGCCAGCAGCCCTAACGAGCGAAGACCCTCTGGAAACACCATATATTTT CASSPNERRPSGNTIYF
TRBJ1-2 TRBD1 TRBV14 few TGTGCCAGCAGCCAAGTCGGGACAGACCGCGGCTACACCTTC CASSQVGTDRGYTF
TRBJ2-2 NA TRBV5-1 NA TGCGCCAGCGGGCAGGGGAACACCGGGGAGCTGTTTTTT CASGQGNTGELFF
TRBJ2-3 NA TRBV5-1 NA TGCGCCAGCAGCTTGGAAGGGGGGGGCCCAGATACGCAGTATTTT CASSLEGGGPDTQYF
TRBJ2-1 NA TRBV5-1 NA TGCGCCAGCAGGGGACGGCTAGCGACCAATGAGCAGTTCTTC CASRGRLATNEQFF
TRBJ1-4 NA TRBV18 NA TGTGCCAGCTCACGTGACCGCGGTAATGAAAAACTGTTTTTT CASSRDRGNEKLFF
TRBJ2-2 NA TRBV6-5 NA TGTGCCAGCAGTTACATCAGCGGAAACACCGGGGAGCTGTTTTTT CASSYISGNTGELFF
TRBJ1-5 NA TRBV19 NA TGTGCCAGTAGTATAGTTTATAATCAGCCCCAGCATTTT CASSIVYNQPQHF
TRBJ1-5 NA TRBV27 NA TGTGCCAGCAGTTTACGATTGGGGAATCAGCCCCAGCATTTT CASSLRLGNQPQHF
TRBJ2-1 NA TRBV11-2 NA TGTGCCAGCAGCTTAGACGGTGACTCCTACAATGAGCAGTTCTTC CASSLDGDSYNEQFF
TRBJ1-2 NA TRBV15 few TGTGCCACCAGCAGAGAAGGGTTTCTTGGCTACACCTTC CATSREGFLGYTF
TRBJ2-1 TRBD1 TRBV9 NA TGTGCCAGCAGCGCGCACGGGACAGGGGACGAGTTCTTC CASSAHGTGDEFF
TRBJ1-4 NA TRBV2 NA TGTGCCAGCAGTGAAGCCACAATGGGACGTCCGGCAACTAATGAAAAACTGTTTTTT CASSEATMGRPATNEKLFF
TRBJ1-1 NA TRBV28 NA TGTGCCAGCAGTTACCGGGACCTCAGCTTATGGGCTTTCTTT CASSYRDLSLWAFF
TRBJ2-5 NA TRBV5-1 NA TGCGCCAGCAGCTTGATTGGCGGGGTGGACCAAGAGACCCAGTACTTC CASSLIGGVDQETQYF
TRBJ2-5 NA TRBV11-2 NA TGTGCCAGCAGCATAGGACAGAAAGAGACCCAGTACTTC CASSIGQKETQYF
TRBJ2-6 TRBD1 TRBV30 NA TGTGCCTGGGACTGGACAGGCTCTGGGGCCAACGTCCTGACTTTC CAWDWTGSGANVLTF
TRBJ2-5 TRBD2 TRBV13 NA TGTGCCAGCAGCTTAGTCTCTAGCGGGCCTCATGCCCAGTACTTC CASSLVSSGPHAQYF
TRBJ2-3 TRBD2 TRBV2 NA TGTGCCAGCAGTGAAGCTAGCGGGAGGGTGTTCGGGCACACAGATACGCAGTATTTT CASSEASGRVFGHTDTQYF
TRBJ1-1 NA TRBV14 NA TGTGCCAGCAGCCCCCCCGGTAGGCAGCGTCGTGGCGAAGCTTTCTTT CASSPPGRQRRGEAFF
TRBJ1-1 NA TRBV6-4 NA TGTGCCAGTGCCTCAGGGTGGGACACTGAAGCTTTCTTT CASASGWDTEAFF
TRBJ1-2 TRBD1 TRBV19 NA TGTGCCAGTAGTTCCCGGACAGGCCGAGGCTACACCTTC CASSSRTGRGYTF
TRBJ2-1 TRBD1 TRBV18 NA TGTGCCAGCTCACCAAAGACAGGGGTAAGCTACAATGAGCAGTTCTTC CASSPKTGVSYNEQFF
TRBJ2-1 NA TRBV14 few TGTGCCAGCAGCCAGGCCCCAGGTGGTGAGCAGTTCTTC CASSQAPGGEQFF
TRBJ1-1 NA TRBV14 NA TGTGCCAGCAGCCCCGTGAGGTCTGCTATTTACACTGAAGCTTTCTTT CASSPVRSAIYTEAFF
TRBJ2-7 NA TRBV15 NA TGTGCCACCAGCAGAGATAGGGACTCCTACGAGCAGTACTTC CATSRDRDSYEQYF
TRBJ2-1 NA TRBV10-3 NA TGTGCCATCAGTAGAGAAAGGGGCAATGAGCAGTTCTTC CAISRERGNEQFF
TRBJ2-1 TRBD1 TRBV18 NA TGTGCCAGCTCCCCGCTGAGGACAGGGGCGAATGAGCAGTTCTTC CASSPLRTGANEQFF
TRBJ2-2 NA TRBV19 medium-sized TGTGCCAGTAGTATGGGCAGGAGGTACACCGGGGAGCTGTTTTTT CASSMGRRYTGELFF
TRBJ1-3 NA TRBV30 NA TGTGCCTGGAGTGGCGGCAGGGTAGACACCATATATTTT CAWSGGRVDTIYF